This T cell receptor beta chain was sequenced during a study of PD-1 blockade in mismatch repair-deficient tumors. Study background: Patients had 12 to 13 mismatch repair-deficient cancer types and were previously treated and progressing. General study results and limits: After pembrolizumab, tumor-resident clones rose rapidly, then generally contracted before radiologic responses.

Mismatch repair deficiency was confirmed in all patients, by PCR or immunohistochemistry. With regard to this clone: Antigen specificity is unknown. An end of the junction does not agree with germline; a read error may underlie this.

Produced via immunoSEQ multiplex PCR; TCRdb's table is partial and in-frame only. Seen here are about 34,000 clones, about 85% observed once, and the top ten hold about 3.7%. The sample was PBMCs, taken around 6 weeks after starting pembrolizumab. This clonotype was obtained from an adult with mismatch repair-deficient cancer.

CDR3 in DNA: TGCGCCAGCACCTTGGACGGGAATCAGCCCCAGCATTTT. This sequence encodes CASTLDGNQPQHF. The rearrangement joins TRBV5-1 to TRBJ1-5; D is ambiguous. CDR3 length equals 13 residues. Germline assignment: CDR1 SGHRS and CDR2 YFSETQ.